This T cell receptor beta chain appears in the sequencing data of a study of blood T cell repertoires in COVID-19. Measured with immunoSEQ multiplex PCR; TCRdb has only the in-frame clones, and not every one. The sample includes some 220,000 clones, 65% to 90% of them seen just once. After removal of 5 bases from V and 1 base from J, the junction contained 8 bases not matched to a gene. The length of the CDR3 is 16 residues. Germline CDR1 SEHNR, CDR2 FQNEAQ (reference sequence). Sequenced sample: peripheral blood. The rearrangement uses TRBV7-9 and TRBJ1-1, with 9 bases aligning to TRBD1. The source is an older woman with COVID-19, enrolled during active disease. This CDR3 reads CASSPSADRGNTEAFF. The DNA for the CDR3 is TGTGCCAGCAGCCCATCTGCGGACAGGGGGAACACTGAAGCTTTCTTT. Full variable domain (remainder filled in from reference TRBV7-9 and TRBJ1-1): DTGVSQNPRHKITKRGQNVTFRCDPISEHNRLYWYRQTLGQGPEFLTYFQNEAQLEKSRLLSDRFSAERPKGSFSTLEIQRTEQGDSAMYLCASSPSADRGNTEAFFGQGTRLTVV.